This T cell receptor beta chain was recovered during a study of T cell responses to AZD1222 COVID-19 vaccine. Study-level background: Researchers grouped second doses given at about 4 or about 12 weeks into one pool. Whole-study results and caveats: Repertoire collection took place solely once the T cell response had peaked. Donors skewed white British and female; clonal diversity was possibly underestimated. Regions 160-218 and 743-854 dominated among vaccine-associated CD4 TCRs spanning spike.

Generated by immunoSEQ multiplex PCR, the TCRdb table keeps only in-frame clones and is missing some. This sample has fewer than 300,000 clones, with 90% to 95% found just once. About this clone: Its antigen is undetermined.

Sample: peripheral blood, taken on day 0 of AZD1222 vaccination. This sequence was found in an adult in good health.

CDR3 in amino acids: CASSQGYQGGQPQHF. In DNA, the CDR3 is TGCGCCAGCAGCCAAGGTTACCAGGGTGGTCAGCCCCAGCATTTT. The chain carries TRBV4-1 and TRBJ1-5; tentatively, D is TRBD1 (5 bases). The CDR3 covers 15 residues. V lost 1 base to trimming and J lost 6 bases, with 13 bases between them. CDR1 is MGHRA, CDR2 YSYEKL, per germline.